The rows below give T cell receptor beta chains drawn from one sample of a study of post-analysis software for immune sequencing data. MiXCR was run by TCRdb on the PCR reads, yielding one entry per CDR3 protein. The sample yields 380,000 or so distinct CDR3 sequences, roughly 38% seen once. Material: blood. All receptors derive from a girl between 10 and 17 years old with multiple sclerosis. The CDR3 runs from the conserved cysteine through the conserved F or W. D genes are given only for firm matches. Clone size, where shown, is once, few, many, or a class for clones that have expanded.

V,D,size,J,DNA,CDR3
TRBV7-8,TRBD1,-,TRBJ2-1,TGTGCCAGCAGCCTCGGGACAGGGTCTACGCATGAGCAGTTCTTC,CASSLGTGSTHEQFF
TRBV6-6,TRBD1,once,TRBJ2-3,TGTGCCAGCAGCCCCGCCGGGACAGGGTGGGTTACGCAGTATTTT,CASSPAGTGWVTQYF
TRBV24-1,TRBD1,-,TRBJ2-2,TGTGCCACCGCAGGGGGACAGGGATTCCGAGGCACCGGGGAGCTGTTTTTT,CATAGGQGFRGTGELFF
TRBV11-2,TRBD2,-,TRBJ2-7,TGTGCCAGCAGCTTCGAACGGGGGGGTGCCTACGAGCAGTACTTC,CASSFERGGAYEQYF
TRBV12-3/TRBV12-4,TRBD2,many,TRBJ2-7,TGTGCCAGCAGTACTAGCGGGTACGAGCAGTACTTC,CASSTSGYEQYF
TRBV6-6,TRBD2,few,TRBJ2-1,TGTGCCAGCAGTGCTGGCGGGGGGTCCAATGAGCAGTTCTTC,CASSAGGGSNEQFF
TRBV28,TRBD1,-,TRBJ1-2,TGTGCCGGCACCCAATCAGGGGGTAGGGGCTATGGCTACACCTTC,CAGTQSGGRGYGYTF
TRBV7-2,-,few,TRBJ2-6,TGTGCCAGCAGCCCCGGTTTCCCTGGGGCCAACGTCCTGACTTTC,CASSPGFPGANVLTF
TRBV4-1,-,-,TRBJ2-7,TGCGCCAGCAGCCAAATCCAGGTAGCCGAGCAGTACTTC,CASSQIQVAEQYF
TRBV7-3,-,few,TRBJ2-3,TGTGCCAGCAGCTTCCTCGGGGCGGCAGATACGCAGTATTTT,CASSFLGAADTQYF
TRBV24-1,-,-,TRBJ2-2,TGTGCCACCAGCACAGTCACCGGGGAGCGGTTTTTT,CATSTVTGERFF
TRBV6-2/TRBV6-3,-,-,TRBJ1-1,TGTGCCAGCAGTAGAACAGGGATCACTGAAGCTTTCTTT,CASSRTGITEAFF
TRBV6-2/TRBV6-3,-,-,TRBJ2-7,TGTCCCAGCAGTTCCGTCTCCTACGAGCAGTACTTC,CPSSSVSYEQYF
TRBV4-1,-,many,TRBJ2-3,TGCGCCAGCAGCCGAACTCCAGGGAGCACAGATACGCAGTATTTT,CASSRTPGSTDTQYF
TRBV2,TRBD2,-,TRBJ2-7,TGTGCCAGCAGGGGGACTAGCGGCTACGAGCAGTACTTC,CASRGTSGYEQYF
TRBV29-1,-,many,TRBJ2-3,TGCAGCGTTGAAGTGGGCAGGCCCACAGATACGCAGTATTTT,CSVEVGRPTDTQYF
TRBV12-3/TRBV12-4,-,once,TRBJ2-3,TGTGCCAGCAGTTGGGGGGGCCCGACAGATGCGCAGTATTTT,CASSWGGPTDAQYF
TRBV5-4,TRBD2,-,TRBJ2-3,TGTGCCAGCAGCTCGGCGGGGGTAGCGGGGGGGCCCTCAGATACGCAGTATTTT,CASSSAGVAGGPSDTQYF
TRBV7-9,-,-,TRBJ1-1,TGTGCCAGCAGCTCGATCGGGACCGGACTCCCTGAAGCTTTCTTT,CASSSIGTGLPEAFF
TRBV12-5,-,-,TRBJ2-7,TGTGCTAGTGGTTCTCCCACGCCCGCGGGCTACAATGAGCAGTACTTC,CASGSPTPAGYNEQYF
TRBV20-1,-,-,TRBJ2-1,TGCAGTGCCCCGGGCCCCCCGGGCAATGAGCAGTTCTTC,CSAPGPPGNEQFF
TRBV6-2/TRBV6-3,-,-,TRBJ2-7,TGTGCCAGCAGAACCCGCGGGACACTCGCCTACGAGCAGTACTTC,CASRTRGTLAYEQYF
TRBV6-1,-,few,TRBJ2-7,TGTGCCAGCAGACAGGGATCCTACGAGCAGTACTTC,CASRQGSYEQYF
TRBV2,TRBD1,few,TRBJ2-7,TGTGCCAGCAGTGACGGTTGGGACAGGACCTACGAGCAGTACTTC,CASSDGWDRTYEQYF
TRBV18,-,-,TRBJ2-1,TGTGCCAGCTCACCCCCAGGAGGGGATGAGCAGTTCTTC,CASSPPGGDEQFF
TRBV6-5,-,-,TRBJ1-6,TGTGCCAGCAGTACAGTAACTGATTCACCCCTCCACTTT,CASSTVTDSPLHF
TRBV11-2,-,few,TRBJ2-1,TGTGCCAGCAGCTTGCAAGTACTGAGCTCCTACAATGAGCAGTTCTTC,CASSLQVLSSYNEQFF
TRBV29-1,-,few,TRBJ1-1,TGCAGCGTTGCCGCAACTATCAACACTGAAGCTTTCTTT,CSVAATINTEAFF
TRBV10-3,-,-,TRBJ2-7,TGTGCCATCGGGTATAGTGACGAGCAGTACTTC,CAIGYSDEQYF
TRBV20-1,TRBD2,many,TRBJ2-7,TGCAGTGCTAGTCCCCTTGAAGCGGGGGTTCACGAGCAGTACTTC,CSASPLEAGVHEQYF
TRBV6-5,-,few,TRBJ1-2,TGTGCCAGCAGACCTGGACGGGCTAACTATGGCTACACCTTC,CASRPGRANYGYTF
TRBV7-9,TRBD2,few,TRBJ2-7,TGTGCCAGCAGCTTAAGGGCTAGCGGGGGTTACGAGCAGTACTTC,CASSLRASGGYEQYF
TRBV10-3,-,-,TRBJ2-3,TGTGCCATCAGTATAGAGGGCACAGATACGCAGTATTTT,CAISIEGTDTQYF
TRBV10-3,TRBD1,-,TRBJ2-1,TGTGCCATCAGTGATGGGACAGGGCGGGATGAGCAGTTCTTC,CAISDGTGRDEQFF
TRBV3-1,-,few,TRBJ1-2,TGTGCCAGCAGCCAATCGGCAGGGAGCGGCTACACCTTC,CASSQSAGSGYTF
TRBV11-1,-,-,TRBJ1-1,TGTGCCAGCTTGCGGACGATGGACACTGAAGCTTTCTTT,CASLRTMDTEAFF
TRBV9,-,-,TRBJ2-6,TGTGCCAGCAGCGTAGACAGATATGGGGCCAACGTCCTGACTTTC,CASSVDRYGANVLTF
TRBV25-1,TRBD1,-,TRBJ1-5,TGTGCCAGCAGTGTAGCCAGGGGGGAACAGCCCCAGCATTTT,CASSVARGEQPQHF
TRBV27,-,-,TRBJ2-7,TGTGCCAGCAGTAGTGCCGGGACATCGGACTACGAGCAGTACTTC,CASSSAGTSDYEQYF
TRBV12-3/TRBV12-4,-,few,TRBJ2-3,TGTGCCAGCCGACCCTCTCTAGGGGGGCTCACAGATACGCAGTATTTT,CASRPSLGGLTDTQYF
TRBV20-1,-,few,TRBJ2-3,TGCAGTGCTAAACTCGGGGAGCGCACAGATACGCAGTATTTT,CSAKLGERTDTQYF
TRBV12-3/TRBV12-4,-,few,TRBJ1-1,TGCGCCAGCAGCTTGCGGGGGGGGACTGAAGCTTTCTTT,CASSLRGGTEAFF
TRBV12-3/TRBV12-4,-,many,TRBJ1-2,TGTGCCAGCCTACAGGGAGATGGAAGGGGATTGTATGGCTACACCTTC,CASLQGDGRGLYGYTF
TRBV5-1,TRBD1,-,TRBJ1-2,TGCGCCAGCAGCCCCCCGGACAGGGACTATGGCTACACCTTC,CASSPPDRDYGYTF
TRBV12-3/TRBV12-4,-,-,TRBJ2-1,TGTGCCCGCAGTCCCCGGTCGCGGAGATACAATGAGCAGTTCTTC,CARSPRSRRYNEQFF
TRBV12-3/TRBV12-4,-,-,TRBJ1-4,TGTGCCAGCAGCCTGACGGGCGAAAAACTGTTTTTT,CASSLTGEKLFF
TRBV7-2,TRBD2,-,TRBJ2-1,TGTGTCAGCAGCTTAGGACTAGCGGGGGGGAACTACAATGAGCAGTTCTTC,CVSSLGLAGGNYNEQFF
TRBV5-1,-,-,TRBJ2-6,TGCGCCAGCCGTTTACAGGTCTCTGGGGCCAACGTCCTGACTTTC,CASRLQVSGANVLTF
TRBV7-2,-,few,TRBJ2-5,TGTGCCAGCAGCTTAAACGCAGGGTGGGAGACCCAGTACTTC,CASSLNAGWETQYF
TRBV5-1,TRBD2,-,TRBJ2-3,TGCGCCAGCAGCCCTAGCGGGGGATTCACAGATACGCAGTATTTT,CASSPSGGFTDTQYF
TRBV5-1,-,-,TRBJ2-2,TGCGCCAGCAGGAAGGGAGAGGGCCGTGTGACCGGGGAGCTGTTTTTT,CASRKGEGRVTGELFF
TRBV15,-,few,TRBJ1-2,TGTGCCACCAGCAGAGGAATAAGGGGGAAGATCTATGGCTACACCTTC,CATSRGIRGKIYGYTF
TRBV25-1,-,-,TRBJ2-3,TGTGCCAGCAGTGATGTCCCCTGGGGATCGGGCACAGATACGCAGTATTTT,CASSDVPWGSGTDTQYF
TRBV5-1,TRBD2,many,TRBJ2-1,TGCGCCAGCAGCACACTAGCGGGGGTCTACAATGAGCAGTTCTTC,CASSTLAGVYNEQFF
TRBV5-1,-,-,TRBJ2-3,TGCGCCAGCAGCATCGCGGGGACGGGGAATACAGATACGCAGTATTTT,CASSIAGTGNTDTQYF
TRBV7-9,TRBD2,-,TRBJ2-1,TGTGCCAGCAGCCCCGCGCAGCCCCGACTAGCGGGGGCAATGAATGAGCAGTTCTTC,CASSPAQPRLAGAMNEQFF
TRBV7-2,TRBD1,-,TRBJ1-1,TGTGCCAGCAGCCAATATGACAGGGACACTGAAGCTTTCTTT,CASSQYDRDTEAFF
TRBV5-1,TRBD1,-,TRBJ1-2,TGCGCCAGCAGCTCCCCGGGACAGCCACCATATGGCTACACCTTC,CASSSPGQPPYGYTF
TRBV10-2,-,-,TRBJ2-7,TGCGCCAGCAGTGACCCCGGACAAACCTACGAGCAGTACTTC,CASSDPGQTYEQYF